This T cell receptor beta chain was sequenced for a study of CD8 T cells in Susac syndrome. The CDR3 consists of 16 residues. Germline CDR1 reads SGHTA; CDR2 reads FQGTGA. V was pared by 5 bases and J by 0 bases, with 4 bases of the junction left unmatched. Study-level points and caveats: Acknowledgment was made by the study that its TCR sequencing and HLA analysis involved a relatively small number of individuals.

Sequencing of TCR beta was undertaken in CD8+ and CD4+ T cells derived from blood. The authors negatively isolated CD8+ and CD4+ T cells and FACS-enriched TEMRA cells. Random-hexamer reverse transcription was applied to roughly 0.5 to 1 ug RNA. Amplification of TCR beta CDR3 used immunoSEQ multiplex PCR across 54 Vbeta and 13 Jbeta. TCRdb re-analysed the immunoSEQ multiplex PCR reads in MiXCR, keeping a single row per CDR3 protein. The sample contains about 190,000 distinct CDR3 sequences, roughly 92% of which appear only once. Concerning this clonotype: Its antigen is unknown.

The sample consisted of CD4+ T cells from PBMCs. The chain couples TRBV7-3 to TRBJ2-3; 11 bases are shared with TRBD1. The receptor comes from a human donor in good health. As DNA, the CDR3 is TGTGCCAGCAGCCCTGGACAGGGGGCGAGCACAGATACGCAGTATTTT. It codes for CASSPGQGASTDTQYF.